These 19 T cell receptor beta chains share one sample of origin, sequenced in a study of blood T cells in healthy people across ages. A second PCR of roughly 7 to 11 cycles used a sample-barcoded 5' primer and a J-beta primer mix. TCRdb independently ran MiXCR on the 5' RACE reads; one entry per CDR3 protein. The table has about 570,000 distinct CDR3 sequences, approximately 30% seen once; the top ten hold about 18%. Sequenced material: blood. These receptors were taken from a woman between 65 and 79 years old in good health.

The chain joins TRBV6-2 or TRBV6-3 to TRBJ2-5; 8 nucleotides match TRBD2. This CDR3 spans 13 amino acids. Germline CDR1 reads MNHEY; CDR2 reads SVGEGT. V lost 9 bases, J lost 3 bases, and 6 bases stayed unmatched. This CDR3 reads CASGAAGEETQYF. The CDR3 region has the DNA TGTGCCAGTGGTGCAGCGGGAGAAGAGACCCAGTACTTC.

The V gene is TRBV5-6, the J gene TRBJ2-3; 9 bases align to TRBD2. J lost 8 bases, V lost 0 bases, and 10 bases had no gene match. This CDR3 spans 16 amino acids. The germline CDR1 and CDR2 sequences are SGHDT and YYEEEE. The CDR3 coding sequence is TGTGCCAGCAGCTTGGGAGCGGGGGGATTTATAGGTACGCAGTATTTT. Translated: CASSLGAGGFIGTQYF.

CDR3 coding DNA: TGTGCCAGCAGTGGGCTAATCTTCTACGAGCAGTACTTC. Translating it yields CASSGLIFYEQYF. J is TRBJ2-7 and V is TRBV2, with D unclear. The germline V gene has CDR1 SNHLY and CDR2 FYNNEI. The V end lost 4 bases, the J end lost 3 bases, and 10 bases lay between the germline ends. The CDR3 is made up of 13 amino acids.

This clonotype was counted between two and nine times. The J gene is TRBJ2-3, the V gene TRBV11-3; no clear D. The germline gives CDR1 SGHNT, CDR2 YENEEA. This CDR3 has 12 amino acids. Trimming stripped 2 bases from V and 6 bases from J, with 6 bases between. The CDR3 loop is CASSLIKDTQYF. In DNA, the CDR3 is TGTGCCAGCAGCTTAATTAAGGATACGCAGTATTTT.

This clonotype was seen a handful of times. This rearrangement joins TRBV7-9 to TRBJ1-2, with no clear D. V lost 6 bases and J 3 bases, leaving 5 bases between the germline ends. This CDR3 region has 11 residues. The germline V gene encodes CDR1 SEHNR and CDR2 FQNEAQ (reference sequence). CDR3: CASRLHYGYTF. The CDR3 nucleotides read TGTGCCAGCAGGCTCCACTATGGCTACACCTTC.

The rearrangement uses TRBV29-1 and TRBJ2-3; no definite D call. The germline V and J ends were trimmed by 4 bases and 0 bases, with 8 bases remaining between them. The CDR3 consists of 13 residues. Germline V gene lookup returns CDR1 SQVTM and CDR2 ANQGSEA. The CDR3 bases are TGCAGCGTTGGAGTGTACAGCACAGATACGCAGTATTTT. Protein sequence: CSVGVYSTDTQYF.

This clonotype was observed a handful of times. V and J are TRBV7-2 and TRBJ2-1, with 10 bases lining up with TRBD2. V was clipped by 5 bases and J by 5 bases; unmatched bases: 9. This CDR3 spans 16 amino acids. Germline CDR1 reads SGHTA; CDR2 reads FQGNSA. CDR3 residues: CASSPIAGGVDNEQFF. The DNA of the CDR3 is TGTGCCAGCAGCCCGATAGCGGGGGGCGTCGACAATGAGCAGTTCTTC. Full variable domain (outside the CDR3, taken from reference TRBV7-2 and TRBJ2-1): GAGVSQSPSNKVTEKGKDVELRCDPISGHTALYWYRQSLGQGLEFLIYFQGNSAPDKSGLPSDRFSAERTGGSVSTLTIQRTQQEDSAVYLCASSPIAGGVDNEQFFGPGTRLTVL.

Ten or more counts support this clonotype. This rearrangement joins TRBV5-5 to TRBJ2-3; no reliable D call. The V gene lost 3 bases and the J gene lost 0 bases, with 2 bases spanning the gap. The germline V gene has CDR1 SGHKS and CDR2 YYEKEE (reference sequence). This CDR3 is built from 12 residues. CDR3 bases: TGTGCCAGCAGCTCGAGCACAGATACGCAGTATTTT. Amino acids: CASSSSTDTQYF.

This clonotype turned up a few times. This chain joins TRBV7-2 and TRBJ2-4, with 7 bases fitting TRBD1. The V gene end was trimmed by 5 bases and the J gene end by 7 bases; junction bases not matched to a gene: 8. Per germline, CDR1 SGHTA and CDR2 FQGNSA. There are 14 residues in the CDR3. The CDR3, as DNA: TGTGCCAGCAGCCCTGGACAGGCCTGGAACATTCAGTACTTC. Translated, it gives CASSPGQAWNIQYF. Filled out from reference TRBV7-2 and TRBJ2-4, the complete variable domain reads GAGVSQSPSNKVTEKGKDVELRCDPISGHTALYWYRQSLGQGLEFLIYFQGNSAPDKSGLPSDRFSAERTGGSVSTLTIQRTQQEDSAVYLCASSPGQAWNIQYFGAGTRLSVL.

This clonotype came up a few times. The chain links TRBV11-3 to TRBJ1-4, with D unresolved. CDR1 SGHNT and CDR2 YENEEA come from the germline V gene. This CDR3 has 13 amino acids. The V end was cut by 5 bases, the J end by 7 bases, with 11 bases between. CDR3 protein: CASSRSYSEKLFF. Here the CDR3 DNA reads TGTGCCAGCAGCCGATCATATAGTGAAAAACTGTTTTTT.

This clonotype was detected only a few times. Mismatch with germline at one junction end may stem from a read error. The chain uses TRBV5-1 and TRBJ2-7, with 8 bases aligning to TRBD1. Germline values: CDR1 SGHRS, CDR2 YFSETQ. The CDR3 is 10 amino acids. The CDR3 here is CASSHQGACF. In nucleotides, the CDR3 is TGCGCCAGCAGCCATCAGGGGGCCTGCTTC.

The sample holds many counts of this clonotype. The chain has TRBV29-1 and TRBJ2-6; 8 nucleotides agree with TRBD1. V shed 4 bases and J 1 base; nucleotides not matched to a gene: 6. Germline V CDR1 and CDR2: SQVTM, ANQGSEA. The length of the CDR3 is 16 residues. The CDR3 loop is CSVGQGAASGANVLTF. As DNA, the CDR3 is TGCAGCGTTGGTCAGGGGGCGGCTTCTGGGGCCAACGTCCTGACTTTC. The full variable domain, with the rest looked up from reference TRBV29-1 and TRBJ2-6, is SAVISQKPSRDICQRGTSLTIQCQVDSQVTMMFWYRQQPGQSLTLIATANQGSEATYESGFVIDKFPISRPNLTFSTLTVSNMSPEDSSIYLCSVGQGAASGANVLTFGAGSRLTVL.

In this sample, this clonotype turned up a few times. The chain couples TRBV6-5 to TRBJ2-7, with 9 bases matching TRBD1. Trimming took 2 bases from V and 5 from J; bases not matched to a gene: 4. Germline CDR1 MNHEY, CDR2 SVGAGI. CDR3 length: 14 amino acids. This chain's CDR3 is CASSYRDRDNEQYF. In DNA form, the CDR3 reads TGTGCCAGCAGTTACCGGGACAGGGATAACGAGCAGTACTTC.

Only a few counts were recorded for this clonotype. The CDR3 region has the DNA TGCAGTGGAAGAGCGGGGGGGAACTACGAGCAGTACTTC. Amino acid sequence: CSGRAGGNYEQYF. The chain carries TRBV20-1 and TRBJ2-5; 10 nucleotides match TRBD2. The tail of the sequence fits TRBJ2-7 better, so the J call may be wrong. The CDR3 sequence is 13 residues long. Germline V gene data show CDR1 as DFQATT and CDR2 as SNEGSKA (reference sequence).

The sample holds a few counts of this clonotype. J is TRBJ2-2 and V is TRBV11-2; TRBD1 aligns across 8 bases. CDR3 length equals 15 residues. Trimming removed 2 bases from V and 6 bases from J; junction bases left unmatched: 5. Per germline, CDR1 SGHAT and CDR2 FQNNGV. Here the CDR3 DNA reads TGTGCCAGCAGCTTATGGACAGGGAGCCCCGGGGAGCTGTTTTTT. Translated: CASSLWTGSPGELFF. Full variable domain (remainder filled in from reference TRBV11-2 and TRBJ2-2): EAGVAQSPRYKIIEKRQSVAFWCNPISGHATLYWYQQILGQGPKLLIQFQNNGVVDDSQLPKDRFSAERLKGVDSTLKIQPAKLEDSAVYLCASSLWTGSPGELFFGEGSRLTVL.

The rearrangement uses TRBV5-5 and TRBJ1-1; maybe TRBD1 (5 bases). From germline, CDR1 is SGHKS and CDR2 YYEKEE (reference sequence). V lost 3 bases and J 1 base, leaving 16 bases between the germline ends. The CDR3 covers 16 residues. The CDR3: CASSSFALGANTEAFF. The DNA of the CDR3 is TGTGCCAGCAGCTCCTTTGCGTTAGGGGCGAACACTGAAGCTTTCTTT.

CDR3 in amino acids: CASSLGHRTGDEAFF. DNA of the CDR3: TGTGCCAGCAGCTTAGGCCACCGGACAGGGGATGAAGCTTTCTTT. This rearrangement joins TRBV7-9 to TRBJ1-1, with 9 positions matching TRBD1. V trimming: 1 base; J trimming: 7 bases; junction bases outside the gene matches: 7. This CDR3 has 15 residues. Germline CDR1 and CDR2: SEHNR and FQNEAQ (reference sequence).

This clonotype showed up just a few times. The chain links TRBV5-1 to TRBJ2-3, with 12 nucleotides matching TRBD2. The V and J ends lost 4 bases and 6 bases, in that order; junction bases with no gene match: 9. Germline assignment: CDR1 SGHRS and CDR2 YFSETQ. This CDR3 is 16 amino acids long. CDR3 sequence: CASSPQTSGGLDTQYF. DNA for the CDR3: TGCGCCAGCAGCCCGCAGACTAGCGGGGGTTTGGATACGCAGTATTTT.

This rearrangement joins TRBV7-2 to TRBJ1-1; D ambiguous. CDR1 and CDR2 (germline): SGHTA, FQGNSA. V lost 8 bases to trimming and J lost 7 bases, with 14 bases between them. The CDR3 consists of 12 residues. The CDR3 here is CASLKWELEAFF. In DNA, the CDR3 is TGTGCCAGCCTCAAATGGGAACTTGAAGCTTTCTTT.